This passage covers 14 T cell receptor beta chains from one sample sequenced in a study of T cell responses to AZD1222 COVID-19 vaccine (dated by TCRdb to the early 2020s). Reading the label with the study, this specimen's time point is: baseline before first vaccination. Receptor libraries were prepared by the immunoSEQ multiplex PCR assay. TCRdb provides this immuneACCESS table in a form limited to in-frame rearrangements. Some clones are lacking; in checked studies, under half of them reflect an unresolved V gene, and why the rest are absent is not known. Within this sample are 150,000 or so clones, with around 89% of them counted one time only. About 5% of the sample is taken by the ten largest. The specimen comprised peripheral blood, sampled on day 0 of AZD1222 vaccination. Receptor source: an adult in good health.

This clone has a handful of counts. The rearrangement links TRBV6-4 to TRBJ2-1, with 8 bases identical to TRBD2. The CDR3 extends over 13 amino acids. Germline V lookup: CDR1 MRHNA, CDR2 SNTAGT. V lost 5 bases to trimming and J lost 3 bases; unmatched junction nucleotides: 0. CDR3 DNA sequence: TGTGCCAGCAGTAGCGGGAGCTACAATGAGCAGTTCTTC. It encodes CASSSGSYNEQFF.

V gene TRBV7-2 combines with J gene TRBJ1-5; no firm D call. The CDR3 length is 13 residues. V was clipped by 5 bases and J by 4 bases, with 9 bases between them. Germline loops: CDR1 SGHTA, CDR2 FQGNSA. This CDR3 is CASSPRQNQPQHF. Written as DNA, the CDR3 is TGTGCCAGCAGCCCTCGGCAAAATCAGCCCCAGCATTTT.

This clone has only one observation. CDR3 sequence (DNA): TGTGCCAGCAGTAGGGAGTATAATTCACCCCTCCACTTT. Protein sequence: CASSREYNSPLHF. This chain uses TRBV6-5 with TRBJ1-6; D is unresolved. The CDR3 is made up of 13 amino acids. V lost 5 bases to trimming and J lost 4 bases, with 6 bases between them. Per germline, CDR1 MNHEY and CDR2 SVGAGI.

This clone has just one count. The junction shows a germline mismatch at one end, possibly a read error. The rearrangement links TRBV7-9 to TRBJ1-1; no definite D call. In germline, CDR1 is SEHNR, CDR2 FQNEAQ (reference sequence). The CDR3 runs to 13 residues. CDR3 residues: CASSPDKYTEAFF. The DNA of the CDR3 is TGTGCCAGCAGCCCCGACAAGTACACCGAAGCTTTCTTT.

V usage is TRBV28 and J usage is TRBJ2-7; D might be TRBD2 (6 bases). Germline-derived CDR1 and CDR2 are MDHEN and SYDVKM. CDR3 length: 18 residues. Trimming pared 4 bases from V and 2 bases from J, leaving 24 bases between. CDR3 in DNA: TGTGCCAGCAGTTCGCCCTCACTTCCCGGGACTCCCACCTACGAGCAGTACTTC. It specifies CASSSPSLPGTPTYEQYF.

This rearrangement joins TRBV6-5 to TRBJ2-7; D is unresolved. This CDR3 has 15 residues. The germline V gene encodes CDR1 MNHEY and CDR2 SVGAGI. Trimming stripped 8 bases from V and 0 bases from J, with 17 bases between. The CDR3 DNA sequence: TGTGCCAGCCAATCTCAAGGACGGACCTCCTACGAGCAGTACTTC. Translated: CASQSQGRTSYEQYF.

V usage is TRBV14 and J usage is TRBJ2-1; D not certain. Germline values: CDR1 SGHDN, CDR2 FVKESK. The CDR3 extends over 14 amino acids. Trimming pared 1 base from V and 1 base from J, leaving 5 bases between. The CDR3 coding sequence is TGTGCCAGCAGCCAAGCCAGTTCCTACAATGAGCAGTTCTTC. Its protein product is CASSQASSYNEQFF.

The CDR3 spells CASSFVSGAYGYTF. The CDR3, as DNA: TGTGCCAGCAGCTTCGTCTCAGGGGCGTATGGCTACACCTTC. The genes are TRBV7-2 and TRBJ1-2; possibly TRBD1 for D (6 bases). The V gene lost 3 bases and the J gene lost 5 bases, with 13 bases spanning the gap. In germline, CDR1 is SGHTA, CDR2 FQGNSA. The CDR3 loop spans 14 amino acids.

The chain is built from TRBV28 and TRBJ1-4; tentatively, D is TRBD1 (6 bases). Germline loops: CDR1 MDHEN, CDR2 SYDVKM. The CDR3 has 16 residues. Trimming took 3 bases from V and 8 from J, leaving 19 bases between them. CDR3 nucleotides: TGTGCCAGCAGTTTCCGTTGGGGGCAGGGTAGCGAAAAACTGTTTTTT. It yields the protein CASSFRWGQGSEKLFF.

The rearrangement links TRBV7-2 to TRBJ2-7; D is ambiguous. The V end lost 4 bases, the J end lost 2 bases, and 12 bases lay between the germline ends. Germline loops: CDR1 SGHTA, CDR2 FQGNSA. This CDR3 contains 14 residues. The CDR3 sequence: CASSSNSLAYEQYF. The CDR3 DNA reads as TGTGCCAGCAGCTCAAACAGCTTAGCCTACGAGCAGTACTTC.

The V call is TRBV28, the J call TRBJ2-7; 7 bases match TRBD2. V dropped 6 bases and J dropped 6; count of bases not matched to a gene: 17. The CDR3 has 16 residues. CDR1 and CDR2 from the germline V gene are MDHEN and SYDVKM. CDR3 loop: CASSRPRTGGLSEQYF. Written as DNA, the CDR3 is TGTGCCAGCAGCCGACCTAGAACGGGAGGCCTAAGCGAGCAGTACTTC.

The V call is TRBV9, the J call TRBJ2-2; D is unresolved. Germline V gene data show CDR1 as SGDLS and CDR2 as YYNGEE. The CDR3 runs to 16 residues. The V end was cut by 0 bases, the J end by 6 bases, with 15 bases between. In DNA, the CDR3 is TGTGCCAGCAGCGTAGCCGATAGGGTGCGATCCGGGGAGCTGTTTTTT. Its protein is CASSVADRVRSGELFF.

The rearrangement uses TRBV18 and TRBJ1-2; D not resolved. Germline V lookup: CDR1 KGHSH, CDR2 LQKENI. The ends were cut back, 6 bases at V and 1 base at J, with 12 bases in the middle. CDR3 length equals 14 residues. The CDR3 DNA follows: TGTGCCAGCTCTCTCCTAGAATTTAACTATGGCTACACCTTC. Its translation is CASSLLEFNYGYTF.

V is TRBV18 and J is TRBJ1-2; the D gene is possibly TRBD1 (6 bases). From germline, CDR1 is KGHSH and CDR2 LQKENI. Trimming pared 3 bases from V and 1 base from J, leaving 9 bases between. The CDR3 runs to 14 residues. The CDR3 protein is CASSPGHYNYGYTF. In nucleotides, the CDR3 is TGTGCCAGCTCACCGGGACACTATAACTATGGCTACACCTTC.